These 20 T cell receptor beta chains came from one sample sequenced in a study of blood T cell repertoires in COVID-19. Using immunoSEQ multiplex PCR, the repertoire was profiled, and TCRdb retains in-frame clones only, with some absent. The table has some 110,000 clones, 75% to 90% seen once; the top ten hold around 3.3%. Sequenced material: peripheral blood. The receptor source for this set is a woman older than 75 with COVID-19, enrolled during active disease.

The rearrangement joins TRBV28 to TRBJ2-1, with 13 nucleotides matching TRBD2. Germline CDR1 is MDHEN and CDR2 is SYDVKM. V lost 6 bases and J lost 0; bases outside the gene matches: 5. The CDR3 covers 17 residues. CDR3 nucleotides: TGTGCCAGCAGCTCGACTAGCGGGGGGAGCTCCTACAATGAGCAGTTCTTC. Its protein is CASSSTSGGSSYNEQFF. Complete variable domain (other parts from reference TRBV28 and TRBJ2-1): DVKVTQSSRYLVKRTGEKVFLECVQDMDHENMFWYRQDPGLGLRLIYFSYDVKMKEKGDIPEGYSVSREKKERFSLILESASTNQTSMYLCASSSTSGGSSYNEQFFGPGTRLTVL.

The CDR3 loop is CASSLVGTGGFDEQFF. CDR3 nucleotides: TGCGCCAGCAGCTTGGTTGGGACAGGGGGCTTTGATGAGCAGTTCTTC. The chain is built from TRBV5-1 and TRBJ2-1, with 12 bases lining up with TRBD1. In germline, CDR1 is SGHRS, CDR2 YFSETQ. The CDR3 totals 16 residues. Trimming took 0 bases from V and 8 from J; bases not matched to a gene: 6.

This clone was found once. CDR3 region: CASSFGTPQRADMNTEAFF. DNA for the CDR3: TGTGCCAGCAGCTTCGGGACCCCACAGCGGGCCGATATGAACACTGAAGCTTTCTTT. The V call is TRBV7-8, the J call TRBJ1-1; D is possibly TRBD1 (5 bases). The CDR3 has 19 amino acids. With 3 bases removed from V and 0 bases from J, the gap between germline ends came to 23 bases. Germline CDR1 reads SGHVS; CDR2 reads FQNEAQ.

This rearrangement joins TRBV11-2 to TRBJ2-7; 9 positions match TRBD1. The J segment lost 5 bases and the V segment lost 4 bases, leaving 9 bases of the junction unmatched. The germline V gene has CDR1 SGHAT and CDR2 FQNNGV. The length of the CDR3 is 15 residues. The CDR3: CASSSRTGGQDEQYF. CDR3 bases: TGTGCCAGCAGCTCAAGAACAGGGGGCCAAGACGAGCAGTACTTC.

This chain connects TRBV6-4 to TRBJ2-1; D possibly corresponds to TRBD2 (5 bases). Trimming stripped 0 bases from V and 2 bases from J, with 14 bases between. The CDR3 has 17 amino acids. Germline CDR1 is MRHNA and CDR2 is SNTAGT. The CDR3 loop reads CASSDSGGRLPYNEQFF. The DNA of the CDR3 is TGTGCCAGCAGTGACTCAGGCGGGCGATTGCCCTACAATGAGCAGTTCTTC.

The chain recombines TRBV4-2 with TRBJ1-1, with 7 positions matching TRBD1. Germline V gives CDR1 LGHNA, CDR2 YNFKEQ. V trimming: 0 bases; J trimming: 7 bases; junction bases outside the gene matches: 8. CDR3 length: 15 residues. The DNA of the CDR3 is TGTGCCAGCAGCCAAGATCATACAGGGGCCCTTGAAGCTTTCTTT. Encoded protein: CASSQDHTGALEAFF.

The chain combines TRBV9 with TRBJ2-1; a possible D gene is TRBD2 (5 bases). This CDR3 comprises 13 residues. Germline V CDR1 and CDR2: SGDLS, YYNGEE. The germline V and J ends were trimmed by 3 bases and 9 bases, with 13 bases remaining between them. As DNA, the CDR3 is TGTGCCAGCAGCGAGTTGGCGGGCGGTGAGCAGTTCTTC. It codes for CASSELAGGEQFF.

Remarks on this clone: One end of the junction varies from germline; a read error may be responsible. J is TRBJ2-1 and V is TRBV4-3, with 7 nucleotides matching TRBD1. The CDR3 covers 11 residues. Germline CDR1 and CDR2: LGHNA and YSLEER. This CDR3 is CASSRQGELFF. CDR3 in DNA: TGCGCCAGCAGCCGTCAGGGGGAGCTGTTCTTC.

The chain recombines TRBV7-9 with TRBJ2-7; no clear D. This CDR3 has 13 amino acids. Germline loops: CDR1 SEHNR, CDR2 FQNEAQ (reference sequence). V was clipped by 5 bases and J by 5 bases, with 13 bases between them. CDR3 sequence (DNA): TGTGCCAGCAGCCCCCACCAGTTAAACGAGCAGTACTTC. It is translated as CASSPHQLNEQYF.

The V and J genes are TRBV5-5 and TRBJ2-7; 8 bases match TRBD2. Germline V lookup: CDR1 SGHKS, CDR2 YYEKEE (reference sequence). With V trimmed by 1 base and J by 3 bases, 3 bases remained unmatched. This CDR3 has 14 amino acids. The CDR3 protein is CASSLREGRYEQYF. As DNA, the CDR3 is TGTGCCAGCAGCTTGCGGGAGGGCCGCTACGAGCAGTACTTC.

The rearrangement uses TRBV7-8 and TRBJ1-2; 8 bases align to TRBD1. In germline, CDR1 is SGHVS, CDR2 FQNEAQ. With 5 bases clipped from V and 3 bases from J, the junction kept 5 bases outside the gene matches. This CDR3 comprises 14 residues. The CDR3 nucleotides are TGTGCCAGCAGCCTTCAGGGGGCGGACTATGGCTACACCTTC. This translates into CASSLQGADYGYTF.

This clone was seen just once. V is TRBV25-1 and J is TRBJ1-2; 10 bases are shared with TRBD1. The trim removed 8 bases at V and 8 bases at J, leaving 5 bases unmatched. The CDR3 is made up of 12 amino acids. Germline V gives CDR1 MGHDK, CDR2 SYGVNS. CDR3 nucleotides: TGTGCCAGCTGGACAGGGGGATTCGGCTACACCTTC. Translation gives CASWTGGFGYTF.

V and J are TRBV6-1 and TRBJ1-2, with D perhaps TRBD1 (5 bases). Trimming took 1 base from V and 4 from J, leaving 13 bases between them. The CDR3 is 15 residues long. Per the germline V gene, CDR1 is MNHNS and CDR2 is SASEGT. Here the CDR3 reads CASSEEGWGGYGYTF. The CDR3 coding sequence is TGTGCCAGCAGTGAAGAGGGTTGGGGGGGCTATGGCTACACCTTC.

The V and J genes are TRBV7-6 and TRBJ2-1; weak D call: TRBD2 (6 bases). The V end lost 5 bases, the J end lost 6 bases, and 17 bases lay between the germline ends. In germline, CDR1 is SGHVS, CDR2 FNYEAQ. The CDR3 covers 15 residues. The CDR3 sequence is CASSQGLSGGNEQFF. The DNA of the CDR3 is TGTGCCAGCAGCCAGGGACTTAGTGGGGGCAATGAGCAGTTCTTC.

This clone occurred many times. This sequence joins TRBV13 and TRBJ2-7; the D gene is possibly TRBD2 (6 bases). With 4 bases removed from V and 7 bases from J, the gap between germline ends came to 11 bases. There are 12 residues in the CDR3. In germline, CDR1 is PRHDT, CDR2 FYEKMQ (reference sequence). For the CDR3, the DNA is TGTGCCAGCAGCTGGGGCGCGGGGGAGCAGTACTTC. This encodes CASSWGAGEQYF.

This sequence joins TRBV19 and TRBJ2-5; the match to TRBD2 covers 7 bases. The CDR3 length is 14 residues. V lost 6 bases, J lost 8 bases, and 12 bases stayed unmatched. Germline CDR1 LNHDA, CDR2 SQIVND (reference sequence). CDR3 residues: CASSPRRAGETQYF. Here the CDR3 DNA reads TGTGCCAGTAGCCCCAGGCGGGCGGGAGAAACCCAGTACTTC.

The chain is built from TRBV7-3 and TRBJ2-1, with D tentatively TRBD2 (5 bases). CDR3 size: 15 residues. CDR1 is SGHTA and CDR2 is FQGTGA in the germline V gene. Between the trimmed V and J ends, which lost 5 bases and 0 bases, there was a span of 11 bases. CDR3: CASSRYGSSYNEQFF. The CDR3 DNA is TGTGCCAGCAGCCGGTATGGGAGCTCCTACAATGAGCAGTTCTTC.

The rearrangement links TRBV6-2 or TRBV6-3 to TRBJ2-2; TRBD2 matches 12 bases. Trimming at V came to 4 bases and at J to 3 bases, leaving 15 bases not matched to a gene. The germline gives CDR1 MNHEY, CDR2 SVGEGT. The CDR3 is 20 residues long. Here the CDR3 DNA reads TGTGCCAGCAGTTTCCCCGCTAGCGGGAGGGTTAGTCTGGACACCGGGGAGCTGTTTTTT. Residues: CASSFPASGRVSLDTGELFF.

The rearrangement joins TRBV4-2 to TRBJ1-1, with 7 bases aligning to TRBD1. The germline V gene encodes CDR1 LGHNA and CDR2 YNFKEQ. V lost 4 bases, J lost 1 base, and 3 bases stayed unmatched. This CDR3 is 14 amino acids long. This CDR3 reads CASSRDRANTEAFF. The CDR3 region has the DNA TGTGCCAGCAGCCGAGACAGGGCGAACACTGAAGCTTTCTTT.

The chain employs TRBV13 and TRBJ2-5; D gene ambiguous. The germline CDR1 and CDR2 sequences are PRHDT and FYEKMQ (reference sequence). Trimming left V 2 bases short and J 0 bases short, with 13 bases between. This CDR3 has 16 residues. The CDR3: CASSLQTPLHQETQYF. CDR3 in DNA: TGTGCCAGCAGCTTACAAACTCCATTACACCAAGAGACCCAGTACTTC.